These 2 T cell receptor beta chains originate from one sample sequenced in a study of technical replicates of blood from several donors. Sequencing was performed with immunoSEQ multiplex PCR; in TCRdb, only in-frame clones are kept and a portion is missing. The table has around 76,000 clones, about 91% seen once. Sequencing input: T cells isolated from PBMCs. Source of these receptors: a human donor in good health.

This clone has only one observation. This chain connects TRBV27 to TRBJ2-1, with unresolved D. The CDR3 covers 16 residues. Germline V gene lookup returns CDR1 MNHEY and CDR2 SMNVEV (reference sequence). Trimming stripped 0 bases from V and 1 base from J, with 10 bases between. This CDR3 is CASSLSPSTSYNEQFF. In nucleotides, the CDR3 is TGTGCCAGCAGTTTATCGCCGAGCACGTCCTACAATGAGCAGTTCTTC.

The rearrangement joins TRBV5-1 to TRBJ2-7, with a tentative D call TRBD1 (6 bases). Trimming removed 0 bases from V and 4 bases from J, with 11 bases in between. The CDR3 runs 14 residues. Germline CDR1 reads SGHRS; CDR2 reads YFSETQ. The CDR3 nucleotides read TGCGCCAGCAGCTTGGCTGGACAGATATACGAGCAGTACTTC. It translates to CASSLAGQIYEQYF.